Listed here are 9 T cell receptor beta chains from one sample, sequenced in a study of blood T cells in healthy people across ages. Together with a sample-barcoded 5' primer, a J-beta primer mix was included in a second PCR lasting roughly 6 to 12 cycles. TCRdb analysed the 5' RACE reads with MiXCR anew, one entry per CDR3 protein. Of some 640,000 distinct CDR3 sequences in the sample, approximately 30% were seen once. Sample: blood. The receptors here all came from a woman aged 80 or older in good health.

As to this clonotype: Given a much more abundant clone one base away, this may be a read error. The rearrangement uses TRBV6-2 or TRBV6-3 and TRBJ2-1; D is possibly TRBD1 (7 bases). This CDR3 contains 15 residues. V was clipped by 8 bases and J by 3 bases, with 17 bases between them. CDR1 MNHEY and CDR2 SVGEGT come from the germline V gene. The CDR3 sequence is CASGPRGVRYNEQFF. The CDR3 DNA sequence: TGTGCCAGCGGCCCCAGGGGGGTTCGCTACAATGAGCAGTTCTTC.

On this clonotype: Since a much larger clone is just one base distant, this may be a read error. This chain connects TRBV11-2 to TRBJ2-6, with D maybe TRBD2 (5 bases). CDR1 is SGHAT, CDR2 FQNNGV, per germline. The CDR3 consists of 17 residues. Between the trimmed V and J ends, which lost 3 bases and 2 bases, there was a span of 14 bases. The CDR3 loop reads CASSLDFYRAGANVLTF. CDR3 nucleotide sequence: TGTGCCAGCAGCTTGGACTTTTATAGGGCTGGGGCCAACGTCCTGACTTTC.

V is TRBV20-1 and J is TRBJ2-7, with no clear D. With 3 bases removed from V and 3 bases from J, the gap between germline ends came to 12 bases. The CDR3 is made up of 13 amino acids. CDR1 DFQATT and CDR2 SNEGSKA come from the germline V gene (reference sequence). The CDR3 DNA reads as TGCAGTGCTAGTATAATGGCGAACTACGAGCAGTACTTC. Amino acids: CSASIMANYEQYF.

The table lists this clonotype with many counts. The CDR3 here is CASSFRQESYNEQFF. The CDR3 DNA reads as TGCGCCAGCAGCTTTCGGCAGGAGAGTTACAATGAGCAGTTCTTC. The genes are TRBV5-1 and TRBJ2-1, with no clear D. This CDR3 is 15 amino acids long. Germline CDR1 reads SGHRS; CDR2 reads YFSETQ. V was clipped by 2 bases and J by 4 bases, with 13 bases between them.

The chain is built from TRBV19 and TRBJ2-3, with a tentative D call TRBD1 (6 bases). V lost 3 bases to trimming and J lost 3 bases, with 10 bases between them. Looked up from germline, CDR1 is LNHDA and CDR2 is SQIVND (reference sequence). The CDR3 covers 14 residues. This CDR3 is CASSMGQGTDTQYF. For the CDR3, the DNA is TGTGCCAGTAGTATGGGGCAGGGGACAGATACGCAGTATTTT.

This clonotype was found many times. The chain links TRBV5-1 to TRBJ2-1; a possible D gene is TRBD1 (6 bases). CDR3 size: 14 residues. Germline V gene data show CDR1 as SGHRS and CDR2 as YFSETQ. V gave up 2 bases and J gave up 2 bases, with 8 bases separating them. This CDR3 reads CASSFRDTYNEQFF. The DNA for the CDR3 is TGCGCCAGCAGCTTCCGGGACACCTACAATGAGCAGTTCTTC.

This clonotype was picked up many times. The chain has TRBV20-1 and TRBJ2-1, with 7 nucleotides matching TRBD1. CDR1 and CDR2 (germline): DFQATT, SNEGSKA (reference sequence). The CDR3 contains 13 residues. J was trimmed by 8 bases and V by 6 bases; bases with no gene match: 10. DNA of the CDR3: TGCAGTGCAACTAAGGGGGCTGTCTATGAGCAGTTCTTC. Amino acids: CSATKGAVYEQFF.

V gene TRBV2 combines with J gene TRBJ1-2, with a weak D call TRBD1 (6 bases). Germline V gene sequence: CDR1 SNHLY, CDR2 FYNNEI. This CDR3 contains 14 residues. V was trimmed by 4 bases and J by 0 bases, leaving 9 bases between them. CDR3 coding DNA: TGTGCCAGCAGTGCACGGACAGCTAACTATGGCTACACCTTC. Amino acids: CASSARTANYGYTF.

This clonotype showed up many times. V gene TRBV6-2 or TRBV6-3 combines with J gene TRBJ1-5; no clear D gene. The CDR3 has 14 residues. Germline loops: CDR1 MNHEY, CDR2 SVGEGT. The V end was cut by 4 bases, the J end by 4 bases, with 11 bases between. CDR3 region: CASSLSSGNQPQHF. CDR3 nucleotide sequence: TGTGCCAGCAGTTTGTCGTCGGGGAATCAGCCCCAGCATTTT.